Below, 32 T cell receptor beta chains from the same sample are listed, as sequenced in a study of blood T cell repertoires in COVID-19. Sequencing used immunoSEQ multiplex PCR; TCRdb keeps in-frame clones, though not all of them. The sample has around 300,000 clones; over 75% are singletons. What was sequenced was peripheral blood. Every receptor here comes from a man aged 18 to 29 with active or convalescent COVID-19.

This chain joins TRBV5-6 and TRBJ2-7, with TRBD1 matching 7 bases. V shed 5 bases, J shed 4 bases, and the junction held 12 bases outside the gene matches. The CDR3 extends over 15 amino acids. CDR1 and CDR2 from the germline V gene are SGHDT and YYEEEE. CDR3 sequence reads: CASRHDTGVGYEQYF. The CDR3 bases are TGTGCCAGCAGACACGACACAGGGGTCGGATACGAGCAGTACTTC.

V is TRBV4-1 and J is TRBJ2-5; 9 positions match TRBD2. The CDR3 has 16 amino acids. V was pared by 0 bases and J by 5 bases, with 7 bases of the junction left unmatched. Germline V CDR1 and CDR2: MGHRA, YSYEKL. CDR3 sequence: CASSQEIAGARETQYF. In DNA, the CDR3 is TGCGCCAGCAGCCAAGAAATAGCGGGGGCACGGGAGACCCAGTACTTC.

The rearrangement joins TRBV19 to TRBJ1-2, with TRBD1 matching 7 bases. V shed 5 bases, J shed 3 bases, and the junction held 6 bases outside the gene matches. The CDR3 consists of 14 residues. Germline V gene lookup returns CDR1 LNHDA and CDR2 SQIVND (reference sequence). The DNA for the CDR3 is TGTGCCAGTAGTCCCAAGGGGGCCCACTATGGCTACACCTTC. Its translation is CASSPKGAHYGYTF.

This chain links TRBV28 with TRBJ2-7, with 10 bases that match TRBD1. There are 20 residues in the CDR3. The V gene's germline CDR1 is MDHEN and CDR2 SYDVKM. V shed 0 bases, J shed 2 bases, and the junction held 16 bases outside the gene matches. Here the CDR3 reads CASSLWGQGFLGGVTYEQYF. The CDR3 DNA is TGTGCCAGCAGTTTATGGGGACAGGGGTTTCTCGGGGGGGTTACCTACGAGCAGTACTTC.

This rearrangement joins TRBV2 to TRBJ1-6; no clear D. The CDR3 length is 12 residues. Between the trimmed V and J ends, which lost 6 bases and 9 bases, there was a span of 9 bases. Germline assignment: CDR1 SNHLY and CDR2 FYNNEI. The CDR3 protein is CASRVAGSPLHF. CDR3 coding DNA: TGTGCCAGCAGGGTCGCCGGTTCACCCCTCCACTTT.

The chain recombines TRBV6-2 or TRBV6-3 with TRBJ2-7; D remains ambiguous. Germline-derived CDR1 and CDR2 are MNHEY and SVGEGT. The CDR3 is 13 residues long. The V end lost 3 bases, the J end lost 2 bases, and 8 bases lay between the germline ends. CDR3 nucleotides: TGTGCCAGCAGTTATGCAGGTACCTACGAGCAGTACTTC. This translates into CASSYAGTYEQYF.

This clone turned up a few times. J is TRBJ1-3 and V is TRBV15, with TRBD1 matching over 7 bases. The junction had 16 bases not matched to a gene; V was cut back by 0 bases and J by 2 bases. Germline lookup yields CDR1 LNHNV and CDR2 YYDKDF (reference sequence). The CDR3 is 20 amino acids. Here the CDR3 reads CATSRDQLGTEWSAGNTIYF. The DNA of the CDR3 is TGTGCCACCAGCAGAGATCAGCTCGGGACAGAATGGTCGGCTGGAAACACCATATATTTT.

This chain connects TRBV19 to TRBJ1-3; 7 nucleotides agree with TRBD1. The ends lost 6 bases at V and 0 bases at J; junction bases unmatched: 5. Germline lookup yields CDR1 LNHDA and CDR2 SQIVND (reference sequence). The CDR3 is 15 amino acids. The CDR3 is CASRRQGLSGNTIYF. In DNA form, the CDR3 reads TGTGCCAGTAGGCGACAGGGACTCTCTGGAAACACCATATATTTT.

This clone has a single count. The CDR3 DNA is TGTGCCAGCACCACATTGGGGGAGCTGTTTTTT. Amino acids: CASTTLGELFF. The genes are TRBV9 and TRBJ2-2; D call uncertain. Germline V CDR1 and CDR2: SGDLS, YYNGEE. Deletions cut 6 bases from V and 8 bases from J, with 8 bases between. The CDR3 totals 11 residues. Full variable domain (remainder filled in from reference TRBV9 and TRBJ2-2): DSGVTQTPKHLITATGQRVTLRCSPRSGDLSVYWYQQSLDQGLQFLIQYYNGEERAKGNILERFSAQQFPDLHSELNLSSLELGDSALYFCASTTLGELFFGEGSRLTVL.

The CDR3 bases are TGTGCCAGCAGTTACTTAGGCGGGGCCGGGGAGCTGTTTTTT. It translates to CASSYLGGAGELFF. This chain joins TRBV6-5 and TRBJ2-2; D might be TRBD2 (6 bases). The germline V gene has CDR1 MNHEY and CDR2 SVGAGI. V was pared by 1 base and J by 6 bases, with 9 bases between. The CDR3 sequence is 14 residues long.

The rearrangement joins TRBV11-2 to TRBJ1-2; D is undetermined. This CDR3 contains 14 residues. The germline V gene has CDR1 SGHAT and CDR2 FQNNGV. Trimming removed 2 bases from V and 1 base from J, with 8 bases in between. The CDR3 region has the DNA TGTGCCAGCAGCTTAATGGGCAGTAACTATGGCTACACCTTC. Amino acids: CASSLMGSNYGYTF.

The chain joins TRBV10-3 to TRBJ2-7, with 10 bases that match TRBD2. There are 15 residues in the CDR3. The germline CDR1 and CDR2 sequences are ENHRY and SYGVKD. V lost 1 base to trimming and J lost 5 bases; unmatched junction nucleotides: 5. This chain's CDR3 is CAISEYPSGGNEQYF. The CDR3 DNA is TGTGCCATCAGTGAGTACCCTAGCGGGGGAAACGAGCAGTACTTC.

This clone was picked up many times. This chain uses TRBV3-1 (or the pseudogene TRBV3-2) with TRBJ2-7; 15 bases agree with TRBD2. This CDR3 is 16 amino acids long. Germline loops: CDR1 LGHDT, CDR2 YNNKEL (reference sequence). The ends lost 4 bases at V and 3 bases at J; junction bases unmatched: 4. The CDR3 DNA follows: TGTGCCAGCAGCCGGGGACTAGCGGGGGGCAGCTACGAGCAGTACTTC. Translation gives CASSRGLAGGSYEQYF.

The V gene is TRBV2, the J gene TRBJ1-6; D not resolved. Per the germline V gene, CDR1 is SNHLY and CDR2 is FYNNEI. The CDR3 covers 13 residues. Trimming cost V 7 bases and J 7 bases, with 11 bases left between them. The chain's CDR3 is CASKESFNSPLHF. The CDR3 nucleotides read TGTGCCAGCAAGGAGTCTTTCAATTCACCCCTCCACTTT.

The chain employs TRBV6-2 or TRBV6-3 and TRBJ2-2; D gene unclear. This CDR3 region has 15 residues. Germline CDR1 MNHEY, CDR2 SVGEGT. The V and J ends lost 0 bases and 5 bases respectively, with 10 bases between them. Here the CDR3 reads CASSYSGVGTGELFF. CDR3 sequence (DNA): TGTGCCAGCAGTTACTCGGGCGTCGGAACCGGGGAGCTGTTTTTT.

V and J are TRBV6-6 and TRBJ2-3; 9 bases are a match to TRBD2. The ends lost 6 bases at V and 2 bases at J; junction bases unmatched: 6. The CDR3 spans 15 residues. In germline, CDR1 is MNHNY, CDR2 SVGAGI (reference sequence). This CDR3 reads CASSLLAGYTDTQYF. The CDR3 nucleotides read TGTGCCAGCAGCCTTCTAGCGGGGTACACAGATACGCAGTATTTT.

This clone was detected only a few times. The chain uses TRBV18 and TRBJ1-1; weak D call: TRBD1 (5 bases). V lost 3 bases and J 10 bases, leaving 21 bases between the germline ends. Germline V gene data show CDR1 as KGHSH and CDR2 as LQKENI. CDR3 length equals 15 residues. CDR3 sequence (DNA): TGTGCCAGCTCACCTTCGACAGACCTCTTCACGGGAGCTTTCTTT. It translates to CASSPSTDLFTGAFF. Full variable domain (rest looked up from reference TRBV18 and TRBJ1-1): NAGVMQNPRHLVRRRGQEARLRCSPMKGHSHVYWYRQLPEEGLKFMVYLQKENIIDESGMPKERFSAEFPKEGPSILRIQQVVRGDSAAYFCASSPSTDLFTGAFFGQGTRLTVV.

This chain links TRBV7-8 with TRBJ1-1; TRBD1 matches at 8 bases. The CDR3 consists of 15 residues. Germline V gene lookup returns CDR1 SGHVS and CDR2 FQNEAQ. Trimming took 5 bases from V and 4 from J; bases not matched to a gene: 9. CDR3 sequence (DNA): TGTGCCAGCAGCCAAACCGGGACAGGACTCACTGAAGCTTTCTTT. Residues: CASSQTGTGLTEAFF.

This chain connects TRBV7-6 to TRBJ2-2; 14 bases are a match to TRBD2. Unmatched junction bases numbered 3, after V lost 1 base and J lost 2 bases. The CDR3 is made up of 18 amino acids. The germline gives CDR1 SGHVS, CDR2 FNYEAQ. CDR3 loop: CASSLGLAGGPNTGELFF. The CDR3 nucleotides are TGTGCCAGCAGCTTAGGACTAGCGGGGGGGCCTAACACCGGGGAGCTGTTTTTT.

The chain has TRBV6-2 or TRBV6-3 and TRBJ2-7; TRBD2 agrees at 9 bases. In germline, CDR1 is MNHEY, CDR2 SVGEGT. The V gene end was trimmed by 4 bases and the J gene end by 8 bases; junction bases not matched to a gene: 21. The CDR3 has 18 amino acids. CDR3 sequence reads: CASSSATLAGSAGGKQYF. The CDR3 region has the DNA TGTGCCAGCAGTTCGGCAACCCTAGCGGGGAGCGCGGGGGGGAAGCAGTACTTC.

This chain uses TRBV5-8 with TRBJ1-5; 7 nucleotides line up with TRBD1. CDR3 size: 16 residues. J was trimmed by 4 bases and V by 4 bases; bases with no gene match: 11. CDR1 is SGHTS and CDR2 is YDEGEE in the germline V gene. In nucleotides, the CDR3 is TGTGCCAGCAGCCCTCTTGAAGGGGGCCCAAATCAGCCCCAGCATTTT. Translated: CASSPLEGGPNQPQHF.

The chain employs TRBV29-1 and TRBJ1-6; the match to TRBD1 covers 10 bases. With 6 bases clipped from V and 10 bases from J, the junction kept 6 bases outside the gene matches. The CDR3 length is 13 residues. Germline-derived CDR1 and CDR2 are SQVTM and ANQGSEA. The CDR3 sequence is CSVGTGVSSPLHF. CDR3 bases: TGCAGCGTGGGGACAGGGGTTAGCTCACCCCTCCACTTT.

This clone was seen only once. The genes are TRBV5-1 and TRBJ1-1; 7 positions agree with TRBD1. Trimming cost V 7 bases and J 0 bases; bases outside gene matches: 3. CDR1 and CDR2 (germline): SGHRS, YFSETQ. The CDR3 totals 13 residues. DNA of the CDR3: TGCGCCAGCCAGGACAGGATGAACACTGAAGCTTTCTTT. It codes for CASQDRMNTEAFF.

The chain joins TRBV9 to TRBJ2-1, with 10 bases that match TRBD2. This CDR3 comprises 15 residues. After removal of 0 bases from V and 9 bases from J, the junction contained 6 bases not matched to a gene. Germline V gene sequence: CDR1 SGDLS, CDR2 YYNGEE. CDR3 in DNA: TGTGCCAGCAGCGTAGACGCTAGCGGGGGCTTTGAGCAGTTCTTC. This encodes CASSVDASGGFEQFF.

The rearrangement joins TRBV4-1 to TRBJ1-5; 7 bases are a match to TRBD1. Germline V gives CDR1 MGHRA, CDR2 YSYEKL. The CDR3 extends over 15 amino acids. V was pared by 2 bases and J by 4 bases, with 5 bases of the junction left unmatched. The CDR3 is CASSQFRGSNQPQHF. The DNA for the CDR3 is TGCGCCAGCAGCCAATTCAGGGGGTCGAATCAGCCCCAGCATTTT.

The chain joins TRBV2 to TRBJ2-1, with a possible D match to TRBD2 (6 bases). Trimming shortened V by 6 bases and J by 6 bases, and 15 bases separated the two germline ends. The CDR3 spans 14 residues. Germline assignment: CDR1 SNHLY and CDR2 FYNNEI. The DNA for the CDR3 is TGTGCCAGCAGCCGGCCTAGGGAGGCCAATGAGCAGTTCTTC. This encodes CASSRPREANEQFF.

The V and J genes are TRBV7-6 and TRBJ2-5, with D tentatively TRBD1 (6 bases). The germline V gene encodes CDR1 SGHVS and CDR2 FNYEAQ. Trimming shortened V by 2 bases and J by 5 bases, and 18 bases separated the two germline ends. CDR3 length: 16 residues. The CDR3 is CASSLIRAGVGETQYF. As DNA, the CDR3 is TGTGCCAGCAGCTTAATTCGGGCAGGGGTAGGGGAGACCCAGTACTTC. Variable domain in full (rest from reference TRBV7-6 and TRBJ2-5): GAGVSQSPRYKVTKRGQDVALRCDPISGHVSLYWYRQALGQGPEFLTYFNYEAQQDKSGLPNDRFSAERPEGSISTLTIQRTEQRDSAMYRCASSLIRAGVGETQYFGPGTRLLVL.

This chain joins TRBV3-1 (or the pseudogene TRBV3-2) and TRBJ1-2; TRBD1 might be the D (5 bases). The CDR3 runs to 14 residues. Between the trimmed V and J ends, which lost 0 bases and 7 bases, there was a span of 12 bases. CDR1 is LGHDT and CDR2 is YNNKEL in the germline V gene (reference sequence). CDR3 region: CASSQETGSRGYTF. The DNA for the CDR3 is TGTGCCAGCAGCCAAGAAACAGGTTCACGTGGCTACACCTTC.

The chain combines TRBV7-8 with TRBJ2-7; 7 bases line up with TRBD2. Germline V CDR1 and CDR2: SGHVS, FQNEAQ. The CDR3 has 15 residues. V lost 5 bases and J lost 3; bases outside the gene matches: 10. CDR3 protein: CASSPEGRGSYEQYF. CDR3 in DNA: TGTGCCAGCAGCCCCGAGGGGCGGGGGAGCTACGAGCAGTACTTC.

The chain has TRBV4-1 and TRBJ2-7; 7 nucleotides line up with TRBD1. V gave up 0 bases and J gave up 2 bases; unmatched junction bases: 4. CDR3 length: 15 amino acids. CDR1 is MGHRA, CDR2 YSYEKL, per germline. The CDR3 loop is CASSQEGTVAYEQYF. CDR3 coding DNA: TGCGCCAGCAGCCAAGAAGGGACAGTTGCCTACGAGCAGTACTTC.

The chain carries TRBV5-6 and TRBJ1-4; 9 bases line up with TRBD1. The CDR3 spans 17 residues. Germline V gene lookup returns CDR1 SGHDT and CDR2 YYEEEE. V dropped 4 bases and J dropped 0; count of bases not matched to a gene: 7. As DNA, the CDR3 is TGTGCCAGCAGCGTGGGGACAGGGATTGCAACTAATGAAAAACTGTTTTTT. It specifies CASSVGTGIATNEKLFF. The full variable domain, completed using reference TRBV5-6 and TRBJ1-4, is DAGVTQSPTHLIKTRGQQVTLRCSPKSGHDTVSWYQQALGQGPQFIFQYYEEEERQRGNFPDRFSGHQFPNYSSELNVNALLLGDSALYLCASSVGTGIATNEKLFFGSGTQLSVL.

This clone was recorded many times. This rearrangement joins TRBV6-5 to TRBJ1-6, with D possibly being TRBD1 (6 bases). Germline V gene data show CDR1 as MNHEY and CDR2 as SVGAGI. The germline V and J ends were trimmed by 2 bases and 7 bases, with 9 bases remaining between them. The CDR3 is 14 amino acids. The CDR3 region has the DNA TGTGCCAGCAGTTACCGACAGGAGAATTCACCCCTCCACTTT. Protein product: CASSYRQENSPLHF.